The clone carrying this TCR beta chain came up once. The sample comes from a study of blood T cell repertoires in COVID-19. In the study overall: Spain, Italy and the United States supplied samples that represented acute and convalescent COVID-19. Sources were T cells, B-cell-depleted T cells, or PBMCs; the material itself was cDNA or gDNA.

Seattle enrolled patients during active infection and tracked them longitudinally. Assay: immunoSEQ multiplex PCR; the TCRdb copy retains only in-frame clones and omits some. The sample has around 300,000 clones; 90% are singletons. This CDR3 contains 12 residues. Germline CDR1 and CDR2: MDHEN and SYDVKM. V was pared by 5 bases and J by 5 bases, with 9 bases between. This TCR was sampled from a woman in her 30s with COVID-19, enrolled during active disease. J is TRBJ1-1 and V is TRBV28; D is unclear. Sequencing used peripheral blood. Here the CDR3 reads CASSPGKTEAFF. DNA for the CDR3: TGTGCCAGCAGTCCGGGAAAAACTGAAGCTTTCTTT.